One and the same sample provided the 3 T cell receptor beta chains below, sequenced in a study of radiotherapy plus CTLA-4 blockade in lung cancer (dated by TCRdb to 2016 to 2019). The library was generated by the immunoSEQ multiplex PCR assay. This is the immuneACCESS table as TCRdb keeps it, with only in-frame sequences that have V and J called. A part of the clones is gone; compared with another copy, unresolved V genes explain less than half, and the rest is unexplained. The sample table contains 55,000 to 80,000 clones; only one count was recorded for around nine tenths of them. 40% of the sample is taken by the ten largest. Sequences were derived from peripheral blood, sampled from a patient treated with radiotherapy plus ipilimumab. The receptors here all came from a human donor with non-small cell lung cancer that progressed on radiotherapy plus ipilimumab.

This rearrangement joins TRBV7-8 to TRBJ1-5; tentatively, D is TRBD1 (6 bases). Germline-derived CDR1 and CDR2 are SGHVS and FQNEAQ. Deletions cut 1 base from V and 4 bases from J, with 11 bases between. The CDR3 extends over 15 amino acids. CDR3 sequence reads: CASSLETGRNQPQHF. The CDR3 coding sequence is TGTGCCAGCAGCTTAGAGACAGGAAGAAATCAGCCCCAGCATTTT. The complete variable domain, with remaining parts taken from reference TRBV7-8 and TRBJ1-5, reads GAGVSQSPRYKVAKRGQDVALRCDPISGHVSLFWYQQALGQGPEFLTYFQNEAQLDKSGLPSDRFFAERPEGSVSTLKIQRTQQEDSAVYLCASSLETGRNQPQHFGDGTRLSIL.

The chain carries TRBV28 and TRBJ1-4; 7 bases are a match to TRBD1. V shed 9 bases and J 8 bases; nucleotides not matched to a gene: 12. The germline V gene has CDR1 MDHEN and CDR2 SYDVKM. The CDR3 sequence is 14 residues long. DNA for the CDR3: TGTGCCAGTTACCCCGGGACAGACGTAGAAAAACTGTTTTTT. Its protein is CASYPGTDVEKLFF. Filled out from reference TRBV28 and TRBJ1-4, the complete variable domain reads DVKVTQSSRYLVKRTGEKVFLECVQDMDHENMFWYRQDPGLGLRLIYFSYDVKMKEKGDIPEGYSVSREKKERFSLILESASTNQTSMYLCASYPGTDVEKLFFGSGTQLSVL.

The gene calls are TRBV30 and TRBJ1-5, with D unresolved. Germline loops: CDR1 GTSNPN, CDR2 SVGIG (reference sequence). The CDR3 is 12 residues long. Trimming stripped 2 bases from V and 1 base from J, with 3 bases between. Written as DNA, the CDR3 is TGTGCCTGGAGTCTGAGCAATCAGCCCCAGCATTTT. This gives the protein CAWSLSNQPQHF.